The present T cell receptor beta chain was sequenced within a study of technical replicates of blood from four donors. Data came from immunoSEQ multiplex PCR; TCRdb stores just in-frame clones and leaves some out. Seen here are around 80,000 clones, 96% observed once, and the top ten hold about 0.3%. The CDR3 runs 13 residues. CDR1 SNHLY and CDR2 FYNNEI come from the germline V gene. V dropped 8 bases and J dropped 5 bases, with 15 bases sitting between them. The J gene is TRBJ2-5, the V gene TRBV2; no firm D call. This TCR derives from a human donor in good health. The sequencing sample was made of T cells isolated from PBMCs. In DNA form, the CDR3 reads TGTGCCAGCTCTTTGGCCCCGTGGGAGACCCAGTACTTC. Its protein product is CASSLAPWETQYF.